Shown below are 7 T cell receptor beta chains from a single sample sequenced in a study of radiotherapy plus CTLA-4 blockade in lung cancer. This table comes from immunoSEQ multiplex PCR, and its TCRdb copy is limited to in-frame clones, with some not included. The sample has about 64,000 clones, under 75% seen once. Material: peripheral blood, obtained from a patient treated with radiotherapy plus ipilimumab. The source of these receptors is a human donor with non-small cell lung cancer whose response to radiotherapy plus ipilimumab could not be evaluated.

The chain links TRBV19 to TRBJ1-3, with D unclear. Germline loops: CDR1 LNHDA, CDR2 SQIVND (reference sequence). V was pared by 4 bases and J by 0 bases, with 10 bases between. There are 15 residues in the CDR3. CDR3 amino acids: CASSNWANSGNTIYF. The CDR3 nucleotides read TGTGCCAGTAGTAATTGGGCCAACTCTGGAAACACCATATATTTT.

This chain's CDR3 is CASSISGGVNEQFF. The CDR3 coding sequence is TGTGCCAGTAGTATCAGCGGGGGGGTGAATGAGCAGTTCTTC. This chain connects TRBV19 to TRBJ2-1, with 10 bases fitting TRBD2. The germline V gene encodes CDR1 LNHDA and CDR2 SQIVND (reference sequence). The V gene end was trimmed by 3 bases and the J gene end by 7 bases; junction bases not matched to a gene: 3. The CDR3 totals 14 residues.

This sequence joins TRBV11-3 and TRBJ2-2; possible D gene TRBD2, 5 bases. Germline V gene sequence: CDR1 SGHNT, CDR2 YENEEA. The V end was cut by 5 bases, the J end by 5 bases, with 9 bases between. The CDR3 covers 13 residues. This CDR3 reads CASSRGFTGELFF. In nucleotides, the CDR3 is TGTGCCAGCAGCCGAGGGTTTACCGGGGAGCTGTTTTTT.

This clone was seen a single time. The V and J genes are TRBV28 and TRBJ2-7, with a possible D match to TRBD2 (6 bases). The V gene's germline CDR1 is MDHEN and CDR2 SYDVKM. V lost 3 bases, J lost 3 bases, and 12 bases lay in between. The CDR3 extends over 14 amino acids. The CDR3 here is CASSFQWGVYEQYF. DNA of the CDR3: TGTGCCAGCAGTTTTCAGTGGGGGGTCTACGAGCAGTACTTC.

This clone was counted a few times. V and J are TRBV2 and TRBJ2-7; perhaps TRBD1 as D (6 bases). V lost 6 bases and J 6 bases, leaving 18 bases between the germline ends. CDR1 is SNHLY, CDR2 FYNNEI, per germline. This CDR3 is built from 14 residues. This chain's CDR3 is CASSPQGRPPEQYF. The CDR3 DNA is TGTGCCAGCAGCCCACAGGGTCGTCCCCCCGAGCAGTACTTC.

This chain uses TRBV27 with TRBJ2-1; 12 positions agree with TRBD2. Germline V gene sequence: CDR1 MNHEY, CDR2 SMNVEV (reference sequence). The V and J ends lost 3 bases and 8 bases, in that order; junction bases with no gene match: 5. CDR3 size: 15 residues. The CDR3 nucleotides read TGTGCCAGCAGTTTGACTAGCGGGAGAGTCCATGAGCAGTTCTTC. This gives the protein CASSLTSGRVHEQFF.

This chain joins TRBV6-6 and TRBJ2-1; 8 bases match TRBD2. Germline CDR1 MNHNY, CDR2 SVGAGI (reference sequence). The CDR3 runs 15 residues. V was clipped by 0 bases and J by 7 bases; unmatched bases: 5. CDR3 coding DNA: TGTGCCAGCAGTTACTCGAGACTAGCGCTGAATGAGCAGTTCTTC. Translating gives CASSYSRLALNEQFF.